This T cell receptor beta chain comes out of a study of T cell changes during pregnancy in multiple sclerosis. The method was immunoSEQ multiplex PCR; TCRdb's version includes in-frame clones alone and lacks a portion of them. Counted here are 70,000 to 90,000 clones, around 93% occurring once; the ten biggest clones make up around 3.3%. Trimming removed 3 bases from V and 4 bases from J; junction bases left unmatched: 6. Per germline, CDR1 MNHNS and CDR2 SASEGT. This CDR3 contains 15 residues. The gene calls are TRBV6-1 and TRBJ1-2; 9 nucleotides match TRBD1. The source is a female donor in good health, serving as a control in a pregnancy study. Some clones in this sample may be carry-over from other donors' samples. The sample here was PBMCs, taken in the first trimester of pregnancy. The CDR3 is CASSDMGQGGYGYTF. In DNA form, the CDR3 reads TGTGCCAGCAGTGATATGGGACAGGGAGGCTATGGCTACACCTTC.